This T cell receptor (beta chain) was captured in a study of T cells in Graves' hyperthyroidism and ophthalmopathy. Study-wide context: Pretreatment peripheral blood was obtained at initial diagnosis.

Study-wide results and limits: In simple terms, a model built on 13 V-J features told ophthalmopathy apart from stable hyperthyroidism. Before onset, ophthalmopathy was predicted by the model a median roughly 6.8 months earlier.

Concerning this clonotype: The target antigen is unknown.

Per the germline V gene, CDR1 is MNHEY and CDR2 is SMNVEV (reference sequence). The CDR3 is 15 residues long. V was trimmed by 7 bases and J by 4 bases, leaving 19 bases between them. Amplified TCR beta CDR3 regions came from RNA transcripts. Primed by the HTBI set, a first-round RT-PCR was run on the TCR CDR3. TCRdb re-analysed the multiplex PCR reads in MiXCR, keeping a single row per CDR3 protein. The profile shows 250,000 to 300,000 distinct CDR3 sequences, 13% to 15% of them singletons. Together with thyroid ultrasound, orbital computed tomography, serum thyroxine and TRAb, clinical symptoms were used for diagnoses.

The sequence came from a middle-aged woman with Graves' hyperthyroidism that later progressed to Graves' ophthalmopathy. Sequencing was done on a sample of blood. The chain recombines TRBV27 with TRBJ1-1, with D perhaps matching TRBD1 (6 bases). The CDR3 coding sequence is TGTGCCAGCACCTCCAGGGGCGGGAGCCGCACTGAAGCTTTCTTT. Its protein product is CASTSRGGSRTEAFF.